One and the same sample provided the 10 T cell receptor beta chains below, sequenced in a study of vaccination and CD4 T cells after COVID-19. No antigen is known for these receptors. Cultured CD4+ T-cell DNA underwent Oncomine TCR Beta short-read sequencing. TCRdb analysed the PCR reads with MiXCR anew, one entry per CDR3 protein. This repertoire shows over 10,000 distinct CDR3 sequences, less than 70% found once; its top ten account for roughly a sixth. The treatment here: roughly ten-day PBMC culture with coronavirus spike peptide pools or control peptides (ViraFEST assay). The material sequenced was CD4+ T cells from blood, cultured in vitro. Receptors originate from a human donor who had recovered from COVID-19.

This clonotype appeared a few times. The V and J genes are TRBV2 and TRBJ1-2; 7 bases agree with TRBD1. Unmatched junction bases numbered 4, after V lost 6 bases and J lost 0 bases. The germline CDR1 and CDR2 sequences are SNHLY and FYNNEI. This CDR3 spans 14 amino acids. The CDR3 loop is CASSPDRANYGYTF. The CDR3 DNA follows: TGTGCCAGCAGCCCCGACAGGGCTAACTATGGCTACACCTTC.

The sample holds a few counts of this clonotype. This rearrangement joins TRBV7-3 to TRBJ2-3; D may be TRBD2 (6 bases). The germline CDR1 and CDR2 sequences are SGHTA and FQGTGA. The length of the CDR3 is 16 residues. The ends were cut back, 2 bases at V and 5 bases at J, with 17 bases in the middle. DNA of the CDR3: TGTGCCAGCAGCTTATGGGGCGGTGTGGGGGGAGATACGCAGTATTTT. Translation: CASSLWGGVGGDTQYF.

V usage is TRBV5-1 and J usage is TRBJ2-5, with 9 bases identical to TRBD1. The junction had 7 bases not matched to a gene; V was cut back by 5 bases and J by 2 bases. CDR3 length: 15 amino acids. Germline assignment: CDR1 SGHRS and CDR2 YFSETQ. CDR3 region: CASRGTGIGQETQYF. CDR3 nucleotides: TGCGCCAGCAGGGGGACAGGGATAGGGCAAGAGACCCAGTACTTC. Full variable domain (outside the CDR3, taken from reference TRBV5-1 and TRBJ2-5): KAGVTQTPRYLIKTRGQQVTLSCSPISGHRSVSWYQQTPGQGLQFLFEYFSETQRNKGNFPGRFSGRQFSNSRSEMNVSTLELGDSALYLCASRGTGIGQETQYFGPGTRLLVL.

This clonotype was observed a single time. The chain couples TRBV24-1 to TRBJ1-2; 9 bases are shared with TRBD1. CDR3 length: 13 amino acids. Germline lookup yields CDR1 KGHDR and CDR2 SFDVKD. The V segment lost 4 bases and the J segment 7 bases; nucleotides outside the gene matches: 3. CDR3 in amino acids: CATSDLDRGGYTF. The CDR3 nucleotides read TGTGCCACCAGTGACCTGGACAGGGGTGGCTACACCTTC.

The CDR3 region has the DNA TGTGCCAGCAGTTTCAGCGGGTTGTCCCAGCATTTT. Translating gives CASSFSGLSQHF. The chain carries TRBV28 and TRBJ1-5; the D is unclear. Trimming shortened V by 3 bases and J by 11 bases, and 11 bases separated the two germline ends. Germline CDR1 is MDHEN and CDR2 is SYDVKM. The length of the CDR3 is 12 residues.

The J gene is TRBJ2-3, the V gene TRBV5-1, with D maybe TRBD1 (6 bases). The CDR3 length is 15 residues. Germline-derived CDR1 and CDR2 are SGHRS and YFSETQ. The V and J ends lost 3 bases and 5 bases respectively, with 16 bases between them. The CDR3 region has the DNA TGCGCCAGCAGCTCGATAACAGGGAGCCAAGATACGCAGTATTTT. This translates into CASSSITGSQDTQYF.

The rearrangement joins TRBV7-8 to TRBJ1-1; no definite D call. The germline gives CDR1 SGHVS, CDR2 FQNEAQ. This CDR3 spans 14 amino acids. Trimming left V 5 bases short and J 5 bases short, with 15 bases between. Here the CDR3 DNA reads TGTGCCAGCAGCGCCCGGGCCCTTGAAACTGAAGCTTTCTTT. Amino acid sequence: CASSARALETEAFF.

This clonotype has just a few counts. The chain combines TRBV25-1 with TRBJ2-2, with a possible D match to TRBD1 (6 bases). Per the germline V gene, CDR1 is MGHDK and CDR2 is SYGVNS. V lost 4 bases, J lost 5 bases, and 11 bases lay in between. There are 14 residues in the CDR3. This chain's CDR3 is CASSGGQGTGELFF. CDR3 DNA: TGTGCCAGCAGTGGTGGGCAGGGGACCGGGGAGCTGTTTTTT. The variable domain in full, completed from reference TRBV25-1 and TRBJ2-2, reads EADIYQTPRYLVIGTGKKITLECSQTMGHDKMYWYQQDPGMELHLIHYSYGVNSTEKGDLSSESTVSRIRTEHFPLTLESARPSHTSQYLCASSGGQGTGELFFGEGSRLTVL.

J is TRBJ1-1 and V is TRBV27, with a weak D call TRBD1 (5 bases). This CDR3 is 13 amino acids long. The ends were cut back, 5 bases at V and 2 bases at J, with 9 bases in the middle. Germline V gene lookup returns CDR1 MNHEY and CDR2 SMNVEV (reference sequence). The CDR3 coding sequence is TGTGCCAGCAGTCCTAGGGGTAACACTGAAGCTTTCTTT. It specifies CASSPRGNTEAFF.

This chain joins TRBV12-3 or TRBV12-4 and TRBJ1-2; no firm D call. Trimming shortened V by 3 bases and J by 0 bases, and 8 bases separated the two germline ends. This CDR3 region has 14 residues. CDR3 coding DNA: TGTGCCAGCAGTTTTCTTTCCCCTAACTATGGCTACACCTTC. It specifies CASSFLSPNYGYTF.